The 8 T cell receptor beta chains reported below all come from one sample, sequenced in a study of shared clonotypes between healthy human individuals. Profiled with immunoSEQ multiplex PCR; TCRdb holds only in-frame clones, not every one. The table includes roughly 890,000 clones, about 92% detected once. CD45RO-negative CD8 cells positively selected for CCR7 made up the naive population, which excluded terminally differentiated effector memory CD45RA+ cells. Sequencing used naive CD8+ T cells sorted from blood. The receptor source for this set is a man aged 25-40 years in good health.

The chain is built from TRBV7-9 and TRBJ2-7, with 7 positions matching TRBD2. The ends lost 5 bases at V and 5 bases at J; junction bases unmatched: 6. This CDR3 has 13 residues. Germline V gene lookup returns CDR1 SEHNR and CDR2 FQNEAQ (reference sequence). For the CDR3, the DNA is TGTGCCAGCAGCCTAGGGAGGGCGGACGAGCAGTACTTC. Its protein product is CASSLGRADEQYF. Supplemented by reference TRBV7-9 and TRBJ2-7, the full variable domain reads DTGVSQNPRHKITKRGQNVTFRCDPISEHNRLYWYRQTLGQGPEFLTYFQNEAQLEKSRLLSDRFSAERPKGSFSTLEIQRTEQGDSAMYLCASSLGRADEQYFGPGTRLTVT.

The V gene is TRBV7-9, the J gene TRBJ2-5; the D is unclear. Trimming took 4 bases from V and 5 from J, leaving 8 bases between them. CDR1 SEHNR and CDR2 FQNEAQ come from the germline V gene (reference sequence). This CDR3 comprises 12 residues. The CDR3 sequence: CASSSLWETQYF. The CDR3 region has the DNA TGTGCCAGCAGCTCACTTTGGGAGACCCAGTACTTC.

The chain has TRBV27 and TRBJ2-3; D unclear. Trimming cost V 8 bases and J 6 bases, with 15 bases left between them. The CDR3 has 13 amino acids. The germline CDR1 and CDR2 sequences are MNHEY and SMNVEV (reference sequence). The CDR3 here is CASCPALGDTQYF. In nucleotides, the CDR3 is TGTGCCAGCTGTCCCGCCCTAGGTGATACGCAGTATTTT.

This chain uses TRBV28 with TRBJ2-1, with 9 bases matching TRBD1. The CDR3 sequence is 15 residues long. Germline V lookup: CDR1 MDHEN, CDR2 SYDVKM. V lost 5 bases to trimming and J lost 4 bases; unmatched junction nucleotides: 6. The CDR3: CASSLRDREYNEQFF. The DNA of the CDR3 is TGTGCCAGCAGTCTTCGGGACAGGGAATACAATGAGCAGTTCTTC.

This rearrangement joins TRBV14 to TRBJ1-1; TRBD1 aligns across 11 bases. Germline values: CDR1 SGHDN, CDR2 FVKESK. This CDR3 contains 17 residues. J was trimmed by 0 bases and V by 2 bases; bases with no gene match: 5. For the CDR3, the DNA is TGTGCCAGCAGCCAACGGACAGGGGGCATAATGAACACTGAAGCTTTCTTT. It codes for CASSQRTGGIMNTEAFF.

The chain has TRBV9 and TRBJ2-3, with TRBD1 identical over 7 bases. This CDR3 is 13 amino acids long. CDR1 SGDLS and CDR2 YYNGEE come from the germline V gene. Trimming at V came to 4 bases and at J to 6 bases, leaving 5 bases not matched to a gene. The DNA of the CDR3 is TGTGCCAGCAGCAGCGACAGGGTTGATACGCAGTATTTT. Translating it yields CASSSDRVDTQYF. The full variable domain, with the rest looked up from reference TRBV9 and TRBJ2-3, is DSGVTQTPKHLITATGQRVTLRCSPRSGDLSVYWYQQSLDQGLQFLIQYYNGEERAKGNILERFSAQQFPDLHSELNLSSLELGDSALYFCASSSDRVDTQYFGPGTRLTVL.

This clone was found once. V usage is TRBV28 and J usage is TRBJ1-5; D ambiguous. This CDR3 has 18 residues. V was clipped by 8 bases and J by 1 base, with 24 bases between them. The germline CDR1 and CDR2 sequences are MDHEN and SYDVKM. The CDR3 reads CASGYDQGWVGSNQPQHF. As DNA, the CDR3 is TGTGCCAGCGGATACGACCAAGGGTGGGTTGGGAGCAATCAGCCCCAGCATTTT.

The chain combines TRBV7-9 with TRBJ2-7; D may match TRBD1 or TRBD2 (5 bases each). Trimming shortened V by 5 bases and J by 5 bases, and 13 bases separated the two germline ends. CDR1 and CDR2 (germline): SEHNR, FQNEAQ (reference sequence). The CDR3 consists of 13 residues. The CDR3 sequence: CASSLPGTNEQYF. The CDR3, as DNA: TGTGCCAGCAGCCTACCCGGGACCAACGAGCAGTACTTC. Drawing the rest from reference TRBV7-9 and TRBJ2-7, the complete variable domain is DTGVSQNPRHKITKRGQNVTFRCDPISEHNRLYWYRQTLGQGPEFLTYFQNEAQLEKSRLLSDRFSAERPKGSFSTLEIQRTEQGDSAMYLCASSLPGTNEQYFGPGTRLTVT.